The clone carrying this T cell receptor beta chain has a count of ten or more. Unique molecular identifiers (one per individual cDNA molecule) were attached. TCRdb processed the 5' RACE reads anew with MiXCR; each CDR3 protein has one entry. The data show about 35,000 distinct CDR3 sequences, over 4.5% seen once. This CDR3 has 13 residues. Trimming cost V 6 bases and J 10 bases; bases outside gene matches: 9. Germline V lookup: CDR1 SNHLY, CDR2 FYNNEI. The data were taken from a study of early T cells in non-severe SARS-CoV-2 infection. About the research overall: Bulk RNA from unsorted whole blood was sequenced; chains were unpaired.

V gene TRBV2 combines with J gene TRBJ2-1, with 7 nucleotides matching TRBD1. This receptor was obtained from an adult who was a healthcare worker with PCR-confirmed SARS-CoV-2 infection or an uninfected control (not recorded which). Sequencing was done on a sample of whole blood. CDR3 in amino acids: CASRVLRQGEQFF. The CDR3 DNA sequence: TGTGCCAGCAGGGTCCTCAGACAGGGAGAGCAGTTCTTC.